The clone carrying this TCR beta chain was detected ten times or more. Axillary draining lymph nodes of breast cancer patients supplied the node samples. A single record per CDR3 protein comes from TCRdb applying MiXCR to the multiplex PCR reads. The data show over 200,000 distinct CDR3 sequences, under 35% seen once. This sample was taken from a study of breast tumors, draining lymph nodes, adjacent tissues. The origin of this receptor is a female donor with breast cancer. Some clones in this sample may be carry-over from other donors' samples. Input material: axillary lymph node tissue.

In nucleotides, the CDR3 is TGCGCCAGCAGCCGCCTCTTGGCCCCCCTCTACGAGCAGTACTTC. Translating gives CASSRLLAPLYEQYF. The chain employs TRBV4-1 and TRBJ2-7; no firm D call. V lost 4 bases and J 3 bases, leaving 16 bases between the germline ends. Germline-derived CDR1 and CDR2 are MGHRA and YSYEKL. This CDR3 has 15 residues.